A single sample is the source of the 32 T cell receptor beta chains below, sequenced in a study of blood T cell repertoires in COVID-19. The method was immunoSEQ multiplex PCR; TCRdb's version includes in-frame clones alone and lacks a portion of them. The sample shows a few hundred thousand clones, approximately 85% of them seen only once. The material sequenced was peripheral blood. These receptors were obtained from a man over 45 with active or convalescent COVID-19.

The CDR3 is CASSQTGGFNEQFF. DNA for the CDR3: TGCGCCAGCAGCCAAACAGGGGGCTTCAATGAGCAGTTCTTC. The rearrangement joins TRBV4-1 to TRBJ2-1; 9 nucleotides match TRBD1. This CDR3 comprises 14 residues. V shed 2 bases, J shed 6 bases, and the junction held 2 bases outside the gene matches. Germline CDR1 reads MGHRA; CDR2 reads YSYEKL.

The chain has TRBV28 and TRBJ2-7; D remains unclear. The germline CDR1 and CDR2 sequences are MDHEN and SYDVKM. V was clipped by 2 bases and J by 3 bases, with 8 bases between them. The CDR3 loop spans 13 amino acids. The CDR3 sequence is CASSLRRRYEQYF. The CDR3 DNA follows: TGTGCCAGCAGTTTAAGGCGGCGCTACGAGCAGTACTTC.

The CDR3 DNA is TGTGCCAGCAGCCAAGATCAACAGACCGGAACCTACAATGAGCAGTTCTTC. This sequence encodes CASSQDQQTGTYNEQFF. J is TRBJ2-1 and V is TRBV4-2, with D hard to call. V was cut by 0 bases and J by 2 bases, with 14 bases left in between. This CDR3 is 17 amino acids long. CDR1 is LGHNA and CDR2 is YNFKEQ in the germline V gene.

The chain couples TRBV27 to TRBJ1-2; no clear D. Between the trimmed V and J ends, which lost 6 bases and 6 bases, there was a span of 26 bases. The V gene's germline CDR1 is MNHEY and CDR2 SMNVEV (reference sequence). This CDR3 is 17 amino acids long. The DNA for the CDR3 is TGTGCCAGCAGCCGTCTATCCGGACCTACCAGCGGGGATGGCTACACCTTC. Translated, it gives CASSRLSGPTSGDGYTF.

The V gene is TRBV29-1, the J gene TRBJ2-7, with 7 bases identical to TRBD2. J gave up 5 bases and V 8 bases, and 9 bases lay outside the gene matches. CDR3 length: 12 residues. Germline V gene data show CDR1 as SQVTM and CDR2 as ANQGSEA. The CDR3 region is CSPGEGYHEQYF. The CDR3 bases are TGCAGCCCTGGGGAGGGATACCACGAGCAGTACTTC.

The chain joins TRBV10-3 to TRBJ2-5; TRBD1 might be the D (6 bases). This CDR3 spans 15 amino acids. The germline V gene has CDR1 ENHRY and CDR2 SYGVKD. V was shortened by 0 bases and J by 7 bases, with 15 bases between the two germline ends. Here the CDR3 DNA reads TGTGCCATCAGTGAGTCTCGTGGGGGCAGGGGGACCCAGTACTTC. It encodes CAISESRGGRGTQYF.

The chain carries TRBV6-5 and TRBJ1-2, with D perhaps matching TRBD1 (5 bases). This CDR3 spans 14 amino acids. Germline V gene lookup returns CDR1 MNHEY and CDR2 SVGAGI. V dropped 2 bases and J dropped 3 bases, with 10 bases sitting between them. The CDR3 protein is CASSYMAGYYGYTF. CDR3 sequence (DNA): TGTGCCAGCAGTTACATGGCAGGGTACTATGGCTACACCTTC.

CDR3 DNA: TGTGCCAGCAGCGGGGGCCAGGACCCTATAGCTAACTATGGCTACACCTTC. This encodes CASSGGQDPIANYGYTF. The V call is TRBV7-8, the J call TRBJ1-2, with D maybe TRBD1 (6 bases). The CDR3 totals 17 residues. V lost 5 bases and J 0 bases, leaving 19 bases between the germline ends. CDR1 and CDR2 from the germline V gene are SGHVS and FQNEAQ. Combining the CDR3 with reference TRBV7-8 and TRBJ1-2 gives the whole variable domain GAGVSQSPRYKVAKRGQDVALRCDPISGHVSLFWYQQALGQGPEFLTYFQNEAQLDKSGLPSDRFFAERPEGSVSTLKIQRTQQEDSAVYLCASSGGQDPIANYGYTFGSGTRLTVV.

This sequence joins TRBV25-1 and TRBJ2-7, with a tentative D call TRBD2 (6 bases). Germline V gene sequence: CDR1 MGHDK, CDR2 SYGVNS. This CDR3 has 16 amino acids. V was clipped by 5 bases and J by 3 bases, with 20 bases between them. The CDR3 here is CASSKSGPRGSYEQYF. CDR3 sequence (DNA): TGTGCCAGCAGTAAATCGGGGCCCCGGGGGAGCTACGAGCAGTACTTC.

CDR3 coding DNA: TGTGCCAGCAGTATGGACAGGGGGACAGATACGCAGTATTTT. Amino acid sequence: CASSMDRGTDTQYF. The chain combines TRBV2 with TRBJ2-3, with 10 bases identical to TRBD1. V lost 5 bases to trimming and J lost 3 bases; unmatched junction nucleotides: 2. Germline-derived CDR1 and CDR2 are SNHLY and FYNNEI. The CDR3 is made up of 14 amino acids.

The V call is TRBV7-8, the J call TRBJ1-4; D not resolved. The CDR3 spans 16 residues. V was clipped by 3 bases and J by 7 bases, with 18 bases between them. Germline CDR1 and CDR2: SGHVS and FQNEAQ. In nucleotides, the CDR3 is TGTGCCAGCAGCTTTAAGGCTGGGCAGTACGGTGAAAAACTGTTTTTT. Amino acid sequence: CASSFKAGQYGEKLFF.

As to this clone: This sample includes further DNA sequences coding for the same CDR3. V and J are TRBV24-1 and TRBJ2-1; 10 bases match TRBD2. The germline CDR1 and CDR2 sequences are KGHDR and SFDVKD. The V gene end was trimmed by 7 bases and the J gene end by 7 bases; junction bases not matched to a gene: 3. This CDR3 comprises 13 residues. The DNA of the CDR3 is TGTGCCACCAGCCGACTAGCGGGTAATGAGCAGTTCTTC. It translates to CATSRLAGNEQFF.

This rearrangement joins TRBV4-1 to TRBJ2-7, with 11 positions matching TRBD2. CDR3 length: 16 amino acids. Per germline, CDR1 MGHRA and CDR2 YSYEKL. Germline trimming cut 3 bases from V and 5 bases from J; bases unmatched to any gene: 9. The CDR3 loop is CASSHPGVTSGDEQYF. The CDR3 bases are TGCGCCAGCAGCCACCCAGGCGTGACTAGCGGGGACGAGCAGTACTTC.

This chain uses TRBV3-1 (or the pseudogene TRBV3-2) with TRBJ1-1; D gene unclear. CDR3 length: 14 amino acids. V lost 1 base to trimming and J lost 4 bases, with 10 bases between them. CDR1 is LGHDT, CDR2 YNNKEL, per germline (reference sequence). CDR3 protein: CASSQAGKVTEAFF. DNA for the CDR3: TGTGCCAGCAGCCAAGCCGGGAAAGTCACTGAAGCTTTCTTT.

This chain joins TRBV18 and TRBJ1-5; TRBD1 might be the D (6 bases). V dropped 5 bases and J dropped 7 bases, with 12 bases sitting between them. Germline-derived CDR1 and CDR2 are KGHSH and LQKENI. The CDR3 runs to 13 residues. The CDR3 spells CASSSSGDQPQHF. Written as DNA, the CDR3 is TGTGCCAGCTCATCTTCAGGGGACCAGCCCCAGCATTTT.

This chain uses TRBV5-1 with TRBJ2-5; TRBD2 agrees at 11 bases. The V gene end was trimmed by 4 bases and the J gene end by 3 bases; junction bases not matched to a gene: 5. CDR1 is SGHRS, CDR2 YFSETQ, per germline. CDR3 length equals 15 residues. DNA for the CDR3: TGCGCCAGCAGCCTCGGGACTAGCGGAGAAGAGACCCAGTACTTC. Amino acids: CASSLGTSGEETQYF.

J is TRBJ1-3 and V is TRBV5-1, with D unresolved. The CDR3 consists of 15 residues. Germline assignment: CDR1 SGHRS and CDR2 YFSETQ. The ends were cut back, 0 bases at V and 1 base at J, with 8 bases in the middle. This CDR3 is CASSLESVSGNTIYF. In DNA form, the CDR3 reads TGCGCCAGCAGCTTGGAGTCAGTTTCTGGAAACACCATATATTTT.

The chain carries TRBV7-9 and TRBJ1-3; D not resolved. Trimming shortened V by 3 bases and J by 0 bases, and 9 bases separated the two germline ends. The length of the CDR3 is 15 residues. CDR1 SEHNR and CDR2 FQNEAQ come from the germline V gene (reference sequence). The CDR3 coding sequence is TGTGCCAGCAGCTTTGACGGAGGCTCTGGAAACACCATATATTTT. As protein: CASSFDGGSGNTIYF.

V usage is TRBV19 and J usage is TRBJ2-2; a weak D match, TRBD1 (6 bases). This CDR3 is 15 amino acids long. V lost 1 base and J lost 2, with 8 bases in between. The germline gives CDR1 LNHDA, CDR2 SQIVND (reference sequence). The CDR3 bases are TGTGCCAGTAGTATAGTACAGGGTAACACCGGGGAGCTGTTTTTT. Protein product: CASSIVQGNTGELFF.

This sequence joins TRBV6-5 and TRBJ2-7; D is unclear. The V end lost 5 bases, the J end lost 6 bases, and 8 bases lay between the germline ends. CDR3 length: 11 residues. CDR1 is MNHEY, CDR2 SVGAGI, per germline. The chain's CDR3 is CASSLDGEQYF. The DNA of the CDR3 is TGTGCCAGCAGTCTAGACGGCGAGCAGTACTTC.

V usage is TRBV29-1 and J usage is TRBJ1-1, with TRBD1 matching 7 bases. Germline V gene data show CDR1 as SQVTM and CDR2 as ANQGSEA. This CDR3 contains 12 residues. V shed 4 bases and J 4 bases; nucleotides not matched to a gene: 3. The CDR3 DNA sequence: TGCAGCGTTGGGGACAGACGCACTGAAGCTTTCTTT. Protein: CSVGDRRTEAFF.

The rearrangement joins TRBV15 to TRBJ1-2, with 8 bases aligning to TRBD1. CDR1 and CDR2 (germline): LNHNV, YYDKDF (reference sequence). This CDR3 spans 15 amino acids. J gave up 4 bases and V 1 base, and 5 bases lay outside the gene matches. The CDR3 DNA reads TGTGCCACCAGCAGAGGAACCGGGACAGGCTATGGCTACACCTTC. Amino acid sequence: CATSRGTGTGYGYTF.

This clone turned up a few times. The chain's CDR3 is CATSRDGQGALPRKTDTQYF. The CDR3, as DNA: TGTGCCACCAGCAGAGATGGGCAGGGGGCCCTCCCCCGCAAAACAGATACGCAGTATTTT. The chain combines TRBV15 with TRBJ2-3; TRBD1 agrees at 8 bases. V trimming: 0 bases; J trimming: 3 bases; junction bases outside the gene matches: 17. The CDR3 extends over 20 amino acids. The germline V gene encodes CDR1 LNHNV and CDR2 YYDKDF (reference sequence).

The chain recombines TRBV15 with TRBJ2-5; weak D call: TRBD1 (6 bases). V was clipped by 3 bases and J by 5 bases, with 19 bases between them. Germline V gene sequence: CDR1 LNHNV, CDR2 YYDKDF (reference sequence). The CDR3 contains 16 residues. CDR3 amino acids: CATSSGDWKGVETQYF. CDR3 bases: TGTGCCACCAGCAGCGGAGACTGGAAGGGGGTGGAGACCCAGTACTTC.

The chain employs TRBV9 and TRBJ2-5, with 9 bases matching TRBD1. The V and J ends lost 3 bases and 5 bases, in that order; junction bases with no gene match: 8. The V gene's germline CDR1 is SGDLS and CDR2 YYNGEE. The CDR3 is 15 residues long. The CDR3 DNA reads TGTGCCAGCAGCGGCGGACAGGGGCTCGCCGAGACCCAGTACTTC. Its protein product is CASSGGQGLAETQYF.

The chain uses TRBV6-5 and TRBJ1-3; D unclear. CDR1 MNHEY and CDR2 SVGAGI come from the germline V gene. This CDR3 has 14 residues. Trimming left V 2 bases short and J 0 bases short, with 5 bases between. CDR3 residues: CASSYASSGNTIYF. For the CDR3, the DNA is TGTGCCAGCAGTTACGCCAGCTCTGGAAACACCATATATTTT.

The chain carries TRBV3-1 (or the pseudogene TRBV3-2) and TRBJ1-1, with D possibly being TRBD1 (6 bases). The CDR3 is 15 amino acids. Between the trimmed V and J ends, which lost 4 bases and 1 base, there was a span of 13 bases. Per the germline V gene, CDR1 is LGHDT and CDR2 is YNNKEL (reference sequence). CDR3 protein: CASSRGGGGNTEAFF. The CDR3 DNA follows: TGTGCCAGCAGCCGCGGGGGAGGGGGGAACACTGAAGCTTTCTTT.

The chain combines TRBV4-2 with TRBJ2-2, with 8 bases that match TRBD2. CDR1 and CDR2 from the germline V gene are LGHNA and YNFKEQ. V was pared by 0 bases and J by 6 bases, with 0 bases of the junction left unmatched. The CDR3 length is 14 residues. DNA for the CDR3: TGTGCCAGCAGCCAAGAACTAGCGGCCGGGGAGCTGTTTTTT. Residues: CASSQELAAGELFF.

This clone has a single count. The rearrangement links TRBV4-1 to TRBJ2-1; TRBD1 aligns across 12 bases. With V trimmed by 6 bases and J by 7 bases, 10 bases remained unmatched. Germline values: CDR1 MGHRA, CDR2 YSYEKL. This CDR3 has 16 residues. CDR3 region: CASSQRGQGARNEQFF. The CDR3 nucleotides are TGCGCCAGCAGTCAAAGGGGACAGGGGGCGCGAAATGAGCAGTTCTTC.

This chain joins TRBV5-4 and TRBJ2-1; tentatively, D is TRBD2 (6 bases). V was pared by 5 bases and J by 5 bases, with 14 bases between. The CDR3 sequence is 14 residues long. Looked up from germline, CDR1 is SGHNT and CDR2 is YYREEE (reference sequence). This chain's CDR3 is CASRSGTGNNEQFF. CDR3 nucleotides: TGTGCCAGCAGGTCAGGGACTGGTAACAATGAGCAGTTCTTC. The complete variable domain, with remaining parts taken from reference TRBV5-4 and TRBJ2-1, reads ETGVTQSPTHLIKTRGQQVTLRCSSQSGHNTVSWYQQALGQGPQFIFQYYREEENGRGNFPPRFSGLQFPNYSSELNVNALELDDSALYLCASRSGTGNNEQFFGPGTRLTVL.

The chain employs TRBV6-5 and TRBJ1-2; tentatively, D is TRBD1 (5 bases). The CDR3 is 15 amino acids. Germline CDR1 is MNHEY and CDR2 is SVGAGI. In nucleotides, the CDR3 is TGTGCAAGCGTACCACGACAGACCGCTAACTATGGCTACACCTTC. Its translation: CASVPRQTANYGYTF.

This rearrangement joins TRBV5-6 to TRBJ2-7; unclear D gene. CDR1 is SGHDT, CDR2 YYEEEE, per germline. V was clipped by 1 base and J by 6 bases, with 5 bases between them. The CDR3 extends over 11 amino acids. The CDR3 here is CASSLSFEQYF. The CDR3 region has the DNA TGTGCCAGCAGCTTGAGCTTCGAGCAGTACTTC.